Listed here is a single TCR beta chain. Some clones are missing from TCRdb's copy, which holds only in-frame ones; the method was immunoSEQ multiplex PCR. In the table there are 150,000 or so clones, around 85% of which are singletons. Germline V CDR1 and CDR2: SGHTA, FQGNSA. The CDR3 is 15 amino acids. V lost 3 bases, J lost 1 base, and 3 bases stayed unmatched. The source of the sample is a study of blood T cell repertoires in COVID-19. Study context: T cells, B-cell-depleted T cells, or PBMCs supplied cDNA or gDNA.

The clonotype was recovered from a man in his forties or fifties who had recovered from COVID-19. Specimen: PBMCs or T cells enriched from blood (not recorded which). The chain is built from TRBV7-2 and TRBJ2-7; 10 bases align to TRBD2. The CDR3 DNA is TGTGCCAGCAGCTTGGTAGCGGGGGGTTCCTACGAGCAGTACTTC. Protein sequence: CASSLVAGGSYEQYF.